This T cell receptor (beta chain) was recorded in a study of identifying expanded T cells in peripheral blood. With regard to this clone: What it binds is unknown.

Broader study findings: Differentially abundant clones: roughly 1.2 between replicates, about 15 at approximately two weeks, less than 20 at four. Variance in clone template counts between roughly two-week samples significantly increased with total template count across all healthy donors.

TCRdb keeps only in-frame clones here, not all; method: immunoSEQ multiplex PCR. Of approximately 58,000 clones listed, about 83% were seen once; the top ten hold roughly a sixth. Trimming removed 6 bases at V and 8 bases at J, with 11 bases between. The CDR3 totals 12 residues. Germline V lookup: CDR1 MDHEN, CDR2 SYDVKM. During the collection period, no donor immune events like infections were recorded. This chain joins TRBV28 and TRBJ1-5; no reliable D call. Sequenced material: blood. This sequence originates from a person aged 18 to 69 in good health. The CDR3 spells CASRLVAEPQHF. The DNA of the CDR3 is TGTGCCAGCAGACTTGTTGCGGAGCCCCAGCATTTT.